This T cell receptor beta chain emerged from a study of T cells in Graves' hyperthyroidism and ophthalmopathy. Across the whole study: Peripheral blood collection took place at initial diagnosis, before any treatment.

V lost 0 bases and J lost 5; bases outside the gene matches: 10. This CDR3 region has 18 residues. CDR1 KGHSH and CDR2 LQKENI come from the germline V gene. Study-wide results and caveats: Most thyroid-expanded clonotypes above 0.001 were also found in blood. Using 13 V-J features, a model discriminated ophthalmopathy from stable hyperthyroidism.

RNA transcripts provided the source from which TCR beta CDR3 regions were amplified. First-round RT-PCR targeting the TCR CDR3 was performed with the HTBI primer set. In TCRdb, the multiplex PCR reads were re-called with MiXCR into one record per CDR3 protein. Of some 580,000 distinct CDR3 sequences detected, approximately 16% appear once; the ten largest clones hold around 3.5%. This clonotype appeared many times. The antigen is undetermined. Patients with uncontrolled infections, other autoimmune diseases, pregnancy or lactation were excluded. The sample taken for sequencing was blood. The chain employs TRBV18 and TRBJ2-1; TRBD2 aligns across 10 bases. This clonotype was obtained from a woman aged 40-49 years with Graves' ophthalmopathy. DNA for the CDR3: TGTGCCAGCTCACCACCGATTAGCGGGAGGTCACCCCACAATGAGCAGTTCTTC. This encodes CASSPPISGRSPHNEQFF.